This is a list of T cell receptor beta chains from one sample in a study of blood T cell repertoires in COVID-19. Here immunoSEQ multiplex PCR was the method, and the copy in TCRdb shows in-frame clones only, minus some. The table lists about 280,000 clones, nearly 90% of them singletons. Sequenced material: peripheral blood. These receptors all come from a man aged 18 to 29 with active or convalescent COVID-19. CDR3s include the opening cysteine and the closing phenylalanine or tryptophan. The order of the fields is V gene, CDR3 length, D gene, clone size, J gene, CDR3 protein, CDR3 DNA. D genes are given only for firm matches. Size values are once, few and many counts, or a class for expanded clones, and some rows have none.

v_call: TRBV12-3/TRBV12-4; cdr3_length: 12; d_call: TRBD1; clone_size: NA; j_call: TRBJ2-5; cdr3_aa: CASSTGAETQYF; cdr3_nt: TGTGCCAGCAGCACAGGGGCCGAGACCCAGTACTTC
v_call: TRBV2; cdr3_length: 14; d_call: NA; clone_size: once; j_call: TRBJ2-7; cdr3_aa: CASSDSGEAYEQYF; cdr3_nt: TGTGCCAGCAGTGATTCGGGGGAGGCCTACGAGCAGTACTTC
v_call: TRBV6-5; cdr3_length: 14; d_call: TRBD1; clone_size: NA; j_call: TRBJ1-1; cdr3_aa: CASRMTTGGTEAFF; cdr3_nt: TGTGCCAGCAGGATGACGACAGGGGGCACTGAAGCTTTCTTT
v_call: TRBV6-4; cdr3_length: 14; d_call: NA; clone_size: NA; j_call: TRBJ2-3; cdr3_aa: CASSEGGQTDTQYF; cdr3_nt: TGTGCCAGCAGTGAGGGAGGCCAGACAGATACGCAGTATTTT
v_call: TRBV7-9; cdr3_length: 14; d_call: NA; clone_size: once; j_call: TRBJ2-4; cdr3_aa: CASSSYRENDIQYF; cdr3_nt: TGTGCCAGCAGCTCCTACAGGGAAAACGACATTCAGTACTTC
v_call: TRBV27; cdr3_length: 14; d_call: TRBD1; clone_size: NA; j_call: TRBJ2-7; cdr3_aa: CASSLGTEPYEQYF; cdr3_nt: TGTGCCAGCAGTTTGGGGACAGAACCCTACGAGCAGTACTTC
v_call: TRBV16; cdr3_length: 15; d_call: TRBD1; clone_size: NA; j_call: TRBJ1-6; cdr3_aa: CASSQLPPQGAPLHF; cdr3_nt: TGTGCCAGCAGCCAACTCCCCCCACAGGGGGCACCCCTCCACTTT
v_call: TRBV7-9; cdr3_length: 13; d_call: TRBD1; clone_size: few; j_call: TRBJ2-7; cdr3_aa: CASSLYRGYEQYF; cdr3_nt: TGTGCCAGCAGCTTATACAGGGGCTACGAGCAGTACTTC
v_call: TRBV9; cdr3_length: 14; d_call: TRBD1; clone_size: NA; j_call: TRBJ2-7; cdr3_aa: CASSGTGTSYEQYF; cdr3_nt: TGTGCCAGCAGCGGGACAGGGACCTCCTACGAGCAGTACTTC
v_call: TRBV4-1; cdr3_length: 22; d_call: TRBD1; clone_size: NA; j_call: TRBJ2-6; cdr3_aa: CASSPQDLRGTGGSRGANVLTF; cdr3_nt: TGCGCCAGCAGCCCCCAGGATCTACGGGGGACAGGGGGATCGCGGGGGGCCAACGTCCTGACTTTC
v_call: TRBV7-2; cdr3_length: 13; d_call: TRBD2; clone_size: few; j_call: TRBJ2-7; cdr3_aa: CASSSRGGYEQYF; cdr3_nt: TGTGCCAGCAGCTCCCGGGGGGGGTACGAGCAGTACTTC
v_call: TRBV19; cdr3_length: 12; d_call: NA; clone_size: few; j_call: TRBJ1-5; cdr3_aa: CASSIGGQPQHF; cdr3_nt: TGTGCCAGTAGTATAGGAGGACAGCCCCAGCATTTT
v_call: TRBV4-1; cdr3_length: 16; d_call: TRBD1; clone_size: NA; j_call: TRBJ1-1; cdr3_aa: CASSQDPGGFATEAFF; cdr3_nt: TGCGCCAGCAGCCAAGATCCAGGGGGCTTTGCCACTGAAGCTTTCTTT
v_call: TRBV29-1; cdr3_length: 15; d_call: TRBD1; clone_size: NA; j_call: TRBJ1-4; cdr3_aa: CSVMPGQGINEKLFF; cdr3_nt: TGCAGCGTAATGCCCGGACAGGGTATTAATGAAAAACTGTTTTTT
v_call: TRBV29-1; cdr3_length: 13; d_call: TRBD1; clone_size: few; j_call: TRBJ1-2; cdr3_aa: CSVNPGTGDGYTF; cdr3_nt: TGCAGCGTCAACCCCGGGACAGGGGATGGCTACACCTTC
v_call: TRBV5-8; cdr3_length: 16; d_call: TRBD1; clone_size: NA; j_call: TRBJ1-5; cdr3_aa: CASSLVPPGQGQPQHF; cdr3_nt: TGTGCCAGCAGCTTGGTTCCACCGGGACAGGGTCAGCCCCAGCATTTT
v_call: TRBV7-9; cdr3_length: 13; d_call: TRBD1; clone_size: NA; j_call: TRBJ2-7; cdr3_aa: CASSKGQIHEQYF; cdr3_nt: TGTGCCAGCAGCAAGGGACAGATTCACGAGCAGTACTTC
v_call: TRBV6-2/TRBV6-3; cdr3_length: 17; d_call: TRBD1; clone_size: NA; j_call: TRBJ2-7; cdr3_aa: CASSYPDRGTSSYEQYF; cdr3_nt: TGTGCCAGCAGTTACCCGGACAGGGGGACCAGCTCCTACGAGCAGTACTTC
v_call: TRBV5-6; cdr3_length: 12; d_call: NA; clone_size: NA; j_call: TRBJ1-6; cdr3_aa: CASSTREAPLHF; cdr3_nt: TGTGCCAGCAGCACCAGAGAGGCACCCCTCCACTTT
v_call: TRBV19; cdr3_length: 14; d_call: NA; clone_size: NA; j_call: TRBJ2-2; cdr3_aa: CASSIWGVTGELFF; cdr3_nt: TGTGCCAGTAGTATTTGGGGGGTCACCGGGGAGCTGTTTTTT
v_call: TRBV5-6; cdr3_length: 13; d_call: NA; clone_size: NA; j_call: TRBJ2-7; cdr3_aa: CASSSPNTGEQYF; cdr3_nt: TGTGCCAGCAGCTCCCCGAATACGGGAGAGCAGTACTTC
v_call: TRBV10-2; cdr3_length: 18; d_call: TRBD1; clone_size: NA; j_call: TRBJ1-5; cdr3_aa: CASSPDRGMHYSNQPQHF; cdr3_nt: TGCGCCAGCAGTCCGGACAGGGGGATGCACTATAGCAATCAGCCCCAGCATTTT
v_call: TRBV4-1; cdr3_length: 15; d_call: NA; clone_size: few; j_call: TRBJ2-2; cdr3_aa: CASSQERTVPGELFF; cdr3_nt: TGCGCCAGCAGCCAAGAACGGACAGTCCCCGGGGAGCTGTTTTTT
v_call: TRBV3-1/TRBV3-2; cdr3_length: 14; d_call: TRBD2; clone_size: NA; j_call: TRBJ2-7; cdr3_aa: CASSKGLPSYEQYF; cdr3_nt: TGTGCCAGCAGCAAGGGACTACCCTCCTACGAGCAGTACTTC
v_call: TRBV5-1; cdr3_length: 15; d_call: TRBD1; clone_size: once; j_call: TRBJ1-2; cdr3_aa: CASSPEGARAYGYTF; cdr3_nt: TGCGCCAGCAGCCCGGAGGGGGCGCGGGCCTATGGCTACACCTTC
v_call: TRBV18; cdr3_length: 13; d_call: NA; clone_size: NA; j_call: TRBJ2-7; cdr3_aa: CASSADFSYEQYF; cdr3_nt: TGTGCCAGCTCGGCGGACTTTTCCTACGAGCAGTACTTC
v_call: TRBV2; cdr3_length: 14; d_call: NA; clone_size: NA; j_call: TRBJ1-2; cdr3_aa: CASSGQGGNYGYTF; cdr3_nt: TGTGCCAGCAGTGGGCAGGGCGGTAACTATGGCTACACCTTC
v_call: TRBV6-5; cdr3_length: 15; d_call: NA; clone_size: NA; j_call: TRBJ2-7; cdr3_aa: CASRTPGGGSYEQYF; cdr3_nt: TGTGCCAGCAGAACCCCAGGAGGGGGCAGCTACGAGCAGTACTTC
v_call: TRBV27; cdr3_length: 13; d_call: TRBD1; clone_size: NA; j_call: TRBJ2-3; cdr3_aa: CASSGTGGDTQYF; cdr3_nt: TGTGCCAGCAGTGGAACAGGGGGAGATACGCAGTATTTT
v_call: TRBV7-9; cdr3_length: 12; d_call: NA; clone_size: NA; j_call: TRBJ1-5; cdr3_aa: CASQTASQPQHF; cdr3_nt: TGTGCCAGCCAAACCGCGAGCCAGCCCCAGCATTTT
v_call: TRBV23-1; cdr3_length: 14; d_call: NA; clone_size: NA; j_call: TRBJ2-1; cdr3_aa: CASSQSAVDNEQFF; cdr3_nt: TGCGCCAGCAGTCAATCGGCGGTTGACAATGAGCAGTTCTTC
v_call: TRBV5-1; cdr3_length: 14; d_call: TRBD1; clone_size: NA; j_call: TRBJ1-2; cdr3_aa: CASSATGANYGYTF; cdr3_nt: TGCGCCAGCAGCGCCACAGGGGCTAACTATGGCTACACCTTC
v_call: TRBV10-2; cdr3_length: 14; d_call: NA; clone_size: NA; j_call: TRBJ2-7; cdr3_aa: CASSEGQGGYEQYF; cdr3_nt: TGCGCCAGCAGTGAAGGACAGGGAGGGTACGAGCAGTACTTC
v_call: TRBV19; cdr3_length: 15; d_call: TRBD1; clone_size: NA; j_call: TRBJ1-3; cdr3_aa: CASSTKDRAGNTIYF; cdr3_nt: TGTGCCAGTAGTACGAAGGACAGGGCTGGAAACACCATATATTTT
v_call: TRBV6-5; cdr3_length: 13; d_call: NA; clone_size: NA; j_call: TRBJ2-6; cdr3_aa: CASSLNGANVLTF; cdr3_nt: TGTGCCAGCAGTCTAAATGGGGCCAACGTCCTGACTTTC
v_call: TRBV13; cdr3_length: 16; d_call: TRBD1; clone_size: NA; j_call: TRBJ2-4; cdr3_aa: CASSNGQVITKNIQYF; cdr3_nt: TGTGCCAGCAGCAACGGACAGGTTATAACCAAAAACATTCAGTACTTC
v_call: TRBV2; cdr3_length: 13; d_call: NA; clone_size: NA; j_call: TRBJ1-5; cdr3_aa: CASKSENNQPQHF; cdr3_nt: TGTGCCAGCAAAAGCGAGAACAATCAGCCCCAGCATTTT
v_call: TRBV5-1; cdr3_length: 19; d_call: NA; clone_size: NA; j_call: TRBJ2-2; cdr3_aa: CASSGGLIEPRGTTGELFF; cdr3_nt: TGCGCCAGCAGCGGGGGTTTGATAGAGCCTCGAGGGACTACCGGGGAGCTGTTTTTT
v_call: TRBV11-2; cdr3_length: 16; d_call: TRBD1; clone_size: NA; j_call: TRBJ2-3; cdr3_aa: CASSPPGTGATDTQYF; cdr3_nt: TGTGCCAGCAGCCCCCCCGGGACAGGGGCCACAGATACGCAGTATTTT
v_call: TRBV19; cdr3_length: 15; d_call: TRBD2; clone_size: NA; j_call: TRBJ2-3; cdr3_aa: CASRPAGSRTDTQYF; cdr3_nt: TGTGCCAGTAGGCCAGCGGGGAGCCGCACAGATACGCAGTATTTT
v_call: TRBV6-6; cdr3_length: 16; d_call: NA; clone_size: NA; j_call: TRBJ2-1; cdr3_aa: CASSYSGGLFDNEQFF; cdr3_nt: TGTGCCAGCAGTTACTCGGGGGGGCTGTTCGACAATGAGCAGTTCTTC
v_call: TRBV5-1; cdr3_length: 13; d_call: NA; clone_size: NA; j_call: TRBJ2-7; cdr3_aa: CASRDIPSYEQYF; cdr3_nt: TGCGCCAGCCGAGACATTCCGTCCTACGAGCAGTACTTC
v_call: TRBV3-1/TRBV3-2; cdr3_length: 13; d_call: NA; clone_size: NA; j_call: TRBJ2-7; cdr3_aa: CASSQIQGYEQYF; cdr3_nt: TGTGCCAGCAGCCAAATCCAGGGTTACGAGCAGTACTTC
v_call: TRBV2; cdr3_length: 14; d_call: NA; clone_size: NA; j_call: TRBJ1-4; cdr3_aa: CASSEVLGGEKLFF; cdr3_nt: TGTGCCAGCAGTGAAGTGCTCGGGGGAGAAAAACTGTTTTTT
v_call: TRBV3-1/TRBV3-2; cdr3_length: 20; d_call: NA; clone_size: NA; j_call: TRBJ1-4; cdr3_aa: CASSQEWRRDLAWLNEKLFF; cdr3_nt: TGTGCCAGCAGCCAAGAATGGCGGAGGGACCTCGCTTGGCTTAATGAAAAACTGTTTTTT